The 9 T cell receptor beta chains below were found in one sample sequenced in a study of T-cell reconstitution after alpha-beta-depleted transplantation in children. Library preparation (for TCRbeta) was performed with unique molecular identifiers. TCRdb analysed the PCR reads with MiXCR anew, one entry per CDR3 protein. This sample yields over 550,000 distinct CDR3 sequences, of which 10% are seen a single time; about 4.2% belongs to the top ten. The sample was PBMCs from the stem cell graft donor, taken from the stem cell graft. The source is a human donor who donated a stem cell graft to a child with acute myeloid leukemia.

The chain has TRBV30 and TRBJ2-1, with 12 bases aligning to TRBD2. The CDR3 length is 16 residues. V lost 1 base and J lost 0; bases outside the gene matches: 1. Germline CDR1 reads GTSNPN; CDR2 reads SVGIG (reference sequence). CDR3 DNA sequence: TGTGCCTGGAGTGGACTAGCGGGAGACTCCTACAATGAGCAGTTCTTC. Encoded protein: CAWSGLAGDSYNEQFF.

This clonotype was seen ten or more times. The chain has TRBV20-1 and TRBJ1-2; weak D call: TRBD1 (5 bases). With 0 bases removed from V and 3 bases from J, the gap between germline ends came to 8 bases. The CDR3 is 13 amino acids. Germline assignment: CDR1 DFQATT and CDR2 SNEGSKA (reference sequence). CDR3 amino acids: CSARDLGDYGYTF. Here the CDR3 DNA reads TGCAGTGCTAGAGATCTGGGGGACTATGGCTACACCTTC.

For this clonotype: At one end, the junction sequence differs from germline, possibly due to a read error. The J gene is TRBJ2-7, the V gene TRBV7-8; D may be TRBD1 (5 bases). CDR3 length equals 13 residues. CDR1 SGHVS and CDR2 FQNEAQ come from the germline V gene. The chain's CDR3 is CVSSLDRQGRHYF. In DNA, the CDR3 is TGTGTCAGCAGCTTAGATCGGCAGGGTCGACACTACTTC.

In its sample, this clonotype was seen a few times. CDR3 nucleotide sequence: TGTGCCAGCAGCTCGACCAATGGCAGCTCCAAAAACATTCAGTACTTC. Translated, it gives CASSSTNGSSKNIQYF. The chain combines TRBV7-9 with TRBJ2-4; D gene uncertain. The length of the CDR3 is 16 residues. Germline V gene data show CDR1 as SEHNR and CDR2 as FQNEAQ (reference sequence). V was trimmed by 4 bases and J by 2 bases, leaving 15 bases between them.

The V call is TRBV6-2 or TRBV6-3, the J call TRBJ2-1; D is possibly TRBD2 (6 bases). Per germline, CDR1 MNHEY and CDR2 SVGEGT. This CDR3 region has 15 residues. V lost 2 bases and J lost 4, with 12 bases in between. The CDR3 is CASSYAGNRYNEQFF. CDR3 in DNA: TGTGCCAGCAGTTACGCGGGAAACCGATACAATGAGCAGTTCTTC.

In this sample, this clonotype turned up a few times. The gene calls are TRBV12-5 and TRBJ1-1; D ambiguous. The CDR3 contains 12 residues. Germline lookup yields CDR1 LGHNT and CDR2 FRNRAP. V was cut by 6 bases and J by 11 bases, with 16 bases left in between. CDR3 bases: TGTGCTAGTGGCCCCGGCGGGTACGGGGCTTTCTTT. This codes for CASGPGGYGAFF.

The chain couples TRBV10-3 to TRBJ2-5, with 11 nucleotides matching TRBD1. V shed 3 bases and J 5 bases; nucleotides not matched to a gene: 8. This CDR3 comprises 16 residues. Germline loops: CDR1 ENHRY, CDR2 SYGVKD. In DNA, the CDR3 is TGTGCCATCAGTGATCCTCGGACAGGGGGCGGGGAGACCCAGTACTTC. Amino acids: CAISDPRTGGGETQYF.

This sequence joins TRBV28 and TRBJ1-4, with D tentatively TRBD1 (6 bases). V was shortened by 5 bases and J by 11 bases, with 18 bases between the two germline ends. This CDR3 is built from 14 residues. Germline CDR1 and CDR2: MDHEN and SYDVKM. The CDR3 DNA reads as TGTGCCAGCAGTGAAGGACAGAACCCGGCGAAACTGTTTTTT. Protein product: CASSEGQNPAKLFF. Using reference TRBV28 and TRBJ1-4 for the parts outside the CDR3, the full variable domain is DVKVTQSSRYLVKRTGEKVFLECVQDMDHENMFWYRQDPGLGLRLIYFSYDVKMKEKGDIPEGYSVSREKKERFSLILESASTNQTSMYLCASSEGQNPAKLFFGSGTQLSVL.

This clonotype was counted between two and nine times. The chain carries TRBV4-2 and TRBJ1-4, with 11 bases identical to TRBD1. The trim removed 4 bases at V and 6 bases at J, leaving 7 bases unmatched. CDR1 LGHNA and CDR2 YNFKEQ come from the germline V gene. The CDR3 length is 16 residues. This CDR3 reads CASSRLRGQGDEKLFF. CDR3 in DNA: TGTGCCAGCAGCCGCCTCAGGGGACAGGGGGATGAAAAACTGTTTTTT.